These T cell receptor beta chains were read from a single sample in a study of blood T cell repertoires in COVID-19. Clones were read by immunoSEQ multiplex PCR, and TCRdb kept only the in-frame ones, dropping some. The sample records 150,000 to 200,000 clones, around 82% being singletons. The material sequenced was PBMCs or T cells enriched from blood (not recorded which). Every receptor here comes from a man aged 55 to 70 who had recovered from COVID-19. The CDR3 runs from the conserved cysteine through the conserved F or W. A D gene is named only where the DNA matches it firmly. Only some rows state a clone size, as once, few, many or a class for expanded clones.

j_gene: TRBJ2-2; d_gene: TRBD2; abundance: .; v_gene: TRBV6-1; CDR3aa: CASRELAGGINTGELFF; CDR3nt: TGTGCCAGCAGGGAACTAGCGGGAGGGATTAACACCGGGGAGCTGTTTTTT
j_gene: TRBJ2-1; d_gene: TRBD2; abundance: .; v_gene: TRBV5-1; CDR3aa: CASSGNTGLATYNEQFF; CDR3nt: TGCGCCAGCAGCGGAAATACGGGACTAGCGACCTACAATGAGCAGTTCTTC
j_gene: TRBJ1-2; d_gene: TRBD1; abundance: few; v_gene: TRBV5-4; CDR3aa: CASSRDRASNYGYTF; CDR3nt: TGTGCCAGCAGCCGCGACAGGGCTTCTAACTATGGCTACACCTTC
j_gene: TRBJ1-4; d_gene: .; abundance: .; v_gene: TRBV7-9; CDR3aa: CASSRLGGVNEKLFF; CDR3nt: TGTGCCAGCAGCCGCTTAGGGGGGGTTAATGAAAAACTGTTTTTT
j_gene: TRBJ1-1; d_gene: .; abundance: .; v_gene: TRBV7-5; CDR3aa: CVRSRTGVNTEAFF; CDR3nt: TGTGTCAGAAGCAGGACAGGTGTGAACACTGAAGCTTTCTTT
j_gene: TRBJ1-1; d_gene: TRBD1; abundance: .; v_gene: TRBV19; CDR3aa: CASSMGAPGQGGTEAFF; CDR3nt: TGTGCCAGTAGTATGGGCGCTCCGGGACAGGGTGGCACTGAAGCTTTCTTT
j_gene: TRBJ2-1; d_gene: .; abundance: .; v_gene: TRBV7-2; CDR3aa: CASSLQGRYNEQFF; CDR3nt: TGTGCCAGCAGCTTACAGGGGCGATACAATGAGCAGTTCTTC
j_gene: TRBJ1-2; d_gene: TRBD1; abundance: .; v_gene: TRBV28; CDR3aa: CASSGTGGGYTF; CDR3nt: TGTGCCAGCAGTGGAACAGGGGGGGGCTACACCTTC
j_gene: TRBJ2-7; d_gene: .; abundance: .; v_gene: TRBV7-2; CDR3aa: CASSLGASYEQYF; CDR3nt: TGTGCCAGCAGCTTAGGGGCCTCCTACGAGCAGTACTTC
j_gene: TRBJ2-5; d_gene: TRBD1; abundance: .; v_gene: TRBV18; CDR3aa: CASSPSSGTGTGAGETQYF; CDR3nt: TGTGCCAGCTCACCATCATCAGGGACAGGGACCGGCGCGGGAGAGACCCAGTACTTC
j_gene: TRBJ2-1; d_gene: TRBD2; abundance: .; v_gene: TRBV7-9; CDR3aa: CASSSGLAGVSEQFF; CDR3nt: TGTGCCAGCAGCTCAGGACTAGCGGGAGTTTCTGAGCAGTTCTTC
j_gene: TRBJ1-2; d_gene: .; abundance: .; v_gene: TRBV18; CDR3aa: CASSPTSNYGYTF; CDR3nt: TGTGCCAGCTCACCAACCAGTAACTATGGCTACACCTTC
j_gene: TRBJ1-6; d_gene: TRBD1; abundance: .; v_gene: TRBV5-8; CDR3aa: CASSHRKGQGVYNSPLHF; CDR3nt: TGTGCCAGCAGCCATCGAAAAGGACAGGGTGTTTATAATTCACCCCTCCACTTT
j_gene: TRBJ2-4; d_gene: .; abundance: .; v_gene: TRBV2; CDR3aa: CASSLAKNIQYF; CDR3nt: TGTGCCAGCAGTCTGGCCAAAAACATTCAGTACTTC
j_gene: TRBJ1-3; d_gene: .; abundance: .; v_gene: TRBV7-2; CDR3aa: CASSLRGGRGNTIYF; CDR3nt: TGTGCCAGCAGCTTAAGGGGGGGCCGTGGAAACACCATATATTTT
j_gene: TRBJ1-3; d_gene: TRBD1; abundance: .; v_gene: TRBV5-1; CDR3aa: CASSLWTGSISGNTIYF; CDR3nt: TGCGCCAGCAGCTTATGGACAGGATCCATCTCTGGAAACACCATATATTTT
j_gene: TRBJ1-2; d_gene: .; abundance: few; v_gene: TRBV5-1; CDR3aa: CASSGGADYGYTF; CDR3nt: TGCGCCAGCAGCGGGGGGGCAGACTATGGCTACACCTTC
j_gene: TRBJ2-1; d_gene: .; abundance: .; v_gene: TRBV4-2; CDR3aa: CASSPRLNRENEQFF; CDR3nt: TGTGCCAGCAGCCCCCGGCTGAACAGGGAAAATGAGCAGTTCTTC
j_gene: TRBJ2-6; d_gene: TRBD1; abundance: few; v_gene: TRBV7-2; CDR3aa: CASSWTGSGGANVLTF; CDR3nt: TGTGCCAGCAGCTGGACAGGTTCGGGGGGGGCCAACGTCCTGACTTTC
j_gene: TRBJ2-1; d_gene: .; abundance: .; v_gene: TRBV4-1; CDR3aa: CASSQPGSSSYNEQFF; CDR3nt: TGCGCCAGCAGCCAGCCAGGTTCCAGCTCCTACAATGAGCAGTTCTTC
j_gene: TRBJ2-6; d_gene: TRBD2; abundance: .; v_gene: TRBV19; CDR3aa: CASSIRSGGLSAGANVLTF; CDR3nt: TGTGCCAGTAGTATCCGGTCGGGAGGGTTAAGTGCTGGGGCCAACGTCCTGACTTTC
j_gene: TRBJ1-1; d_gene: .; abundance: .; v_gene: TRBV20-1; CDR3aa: CSARYEIEAFF; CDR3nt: TGCAGTGCTAGATATGAGATTGAAGCTTTCTTT
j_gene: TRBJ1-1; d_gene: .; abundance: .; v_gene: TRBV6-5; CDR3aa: CASVGRASGNTEAFF; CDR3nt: TGTGCCAGCGTAGGGAGGGCTTCGGGGAACACTGAAGCTTTCTTT
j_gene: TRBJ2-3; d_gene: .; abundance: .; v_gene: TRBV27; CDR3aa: CASSFGSTDTQYF; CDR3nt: TGTGCCAGCAGTTTCGGGAGCACAGATACGCAGTATTTT
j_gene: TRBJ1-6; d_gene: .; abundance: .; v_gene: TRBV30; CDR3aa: CAWRSDSYNSPLHF; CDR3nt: TGTGCCTGGAGATCCGACAGCTATAATTCACCCCTCCACTTT
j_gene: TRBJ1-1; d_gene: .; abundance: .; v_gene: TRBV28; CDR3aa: CASSLWGGNTEAFF; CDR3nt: TGTGCCAGCAGTTTATGGGGGGGGAACACTGAAGCTTTCTTT
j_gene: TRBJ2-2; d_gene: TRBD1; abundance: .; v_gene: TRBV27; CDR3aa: CASSRTGVTGELFF; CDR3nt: TGTGCCAGCAGCCGGACAGGTGTAACCGGGGAGCTGTTTTTT
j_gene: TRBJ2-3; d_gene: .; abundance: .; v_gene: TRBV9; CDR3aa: CASSVEVDTQYF; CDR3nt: TGTGCCAGCAGCGTGGAGGTAGATACGCAGTATTTT
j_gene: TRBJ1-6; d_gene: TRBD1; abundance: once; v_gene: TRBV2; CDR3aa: CASTPGQLNSPLHF; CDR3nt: TGTGCCAGCACCCCGGGACAGCTTAATTCACCCCTCCACTTT
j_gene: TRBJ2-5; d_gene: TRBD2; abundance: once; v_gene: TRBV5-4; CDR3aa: CASSLMAGGGFLRETQYF; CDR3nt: TGTGCCAGCAGCTTGATGGCGGGAGGGGGGTTTTTAAGAGAGACCCAGTACTTC
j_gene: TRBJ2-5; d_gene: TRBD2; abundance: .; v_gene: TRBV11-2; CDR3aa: CASSPSTSGVQETQYF; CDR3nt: TGTGCCAGCAGCCCGTCAACTAGCGGGGTCCAAGAGACCCAGTACTTC
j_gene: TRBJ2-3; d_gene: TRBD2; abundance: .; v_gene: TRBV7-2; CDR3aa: CASSLGLATTDTQYF; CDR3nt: TGTGCCAGCAGCTTGGGACTAGCGACCACAGATACGCAGTATTTT
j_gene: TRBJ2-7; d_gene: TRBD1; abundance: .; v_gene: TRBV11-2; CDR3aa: CASSRGPQGGGYEQYF; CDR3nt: TGTGCCAGCAGCCGGGGCCCACAGGGGGGAGGATACGAGCAGTACTTC
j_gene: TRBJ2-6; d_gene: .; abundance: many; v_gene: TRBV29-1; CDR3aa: CSVEIQGAGANVLTF; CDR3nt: TGCAGCGTTGAGATACAGGGAGCTGGGGCCAACGTCCTGACTTTC
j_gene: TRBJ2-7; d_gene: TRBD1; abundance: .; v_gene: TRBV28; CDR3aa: CASTRSPGQGYEQYF; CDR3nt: TGTGCCAGCACACGGTCCCCCGGACAGGGCTACGAGCAGTACTTC
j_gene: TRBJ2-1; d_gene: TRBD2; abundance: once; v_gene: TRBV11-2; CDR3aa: CASRKTGLAGYNEQFF; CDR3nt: TGTGCCAGCAGAAAAACGGGACTAGCGGGTTACAATGAGCAGTTCTTC
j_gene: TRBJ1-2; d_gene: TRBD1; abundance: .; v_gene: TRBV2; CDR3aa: CASSWTGVDGYTF; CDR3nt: TGTGCCAGCAGTTGGACAGGGGTCGATGGCTACACCTTC
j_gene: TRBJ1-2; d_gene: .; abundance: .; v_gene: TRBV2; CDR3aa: CASSNQVGAGYTF; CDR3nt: TGTGCCAGCAGTAACCAGGTTGGGGCTGGCTACACCTTC
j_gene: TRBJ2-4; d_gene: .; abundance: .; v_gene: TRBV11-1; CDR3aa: CASSFGPELAKNIQYF; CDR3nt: TGTGCCAGCAGCTTTGGTCCAGAATTAGCCAAAAACATTCAGTACTTC
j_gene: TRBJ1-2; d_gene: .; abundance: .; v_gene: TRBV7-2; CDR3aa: CASSLTVSEAYGYTF; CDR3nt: TGTGCCAGCAGCTTAACTGTCTCCGAAGCCTATGGCTACACCTTC
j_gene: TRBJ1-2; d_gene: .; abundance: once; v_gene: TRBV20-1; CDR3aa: CSAIQIYGYTF; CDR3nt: TGCAGTGCTATACAGATCTATGGCTACACCTTC
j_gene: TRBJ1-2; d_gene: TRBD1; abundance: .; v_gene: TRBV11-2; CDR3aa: CASSPQGSYGYTF; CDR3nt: TGTGCCAGCAGCCCACAGGGGTCCTATGGCTACACCTTC
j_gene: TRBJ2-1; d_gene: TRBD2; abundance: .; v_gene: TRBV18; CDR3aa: CASSPSGRTYNEQFF; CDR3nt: TGTGCCAGCTCACCAAGCGGGAGAACCTACAATGAGCAGTTCTTC
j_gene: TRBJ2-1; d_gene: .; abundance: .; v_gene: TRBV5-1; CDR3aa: CASSLVEPPNEQFF; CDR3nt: TGCGCCAGCAGCTTGGTAGAGCCCCCGAATGAGCAGTTCTTC
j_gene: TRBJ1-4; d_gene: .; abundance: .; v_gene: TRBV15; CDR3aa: CATSTWAEKLFF; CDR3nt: TGTGCCACCAGCACTTGGGCCGAAAAACTGTTTTTT
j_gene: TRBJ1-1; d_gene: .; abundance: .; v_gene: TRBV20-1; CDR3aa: CSATEQGIEAFF; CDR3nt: TGCAGTGCTACTGAACAGGGAATTGAAGCTTTCTTT
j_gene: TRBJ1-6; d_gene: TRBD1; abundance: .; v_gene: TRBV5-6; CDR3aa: CASSLVGDRVDSPLHF; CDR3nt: TGTGCCAGCAGCTTAGTGGGTGACAGGGTTGATTCACCCCTCCACTTT
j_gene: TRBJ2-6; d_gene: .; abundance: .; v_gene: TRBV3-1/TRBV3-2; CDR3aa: CASSPLRSPANVLTF; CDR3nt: TGTGCCAGCAGCCCCCTCCGTTCTCCGGCCAACGTCCTGACTTTC
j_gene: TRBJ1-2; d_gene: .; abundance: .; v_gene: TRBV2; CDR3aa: CASSDVGQGNYGYTF; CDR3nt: TGTGCCAGCAGTGATGTGGGGCAGGGTAACTATGGCTACACCTTC
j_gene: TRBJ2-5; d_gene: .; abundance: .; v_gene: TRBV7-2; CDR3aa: CASSLDSYEETQYF; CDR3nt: TGTGCCAGCAGCTTAGATTCCTATGAAGAGACCCAGTACTTC
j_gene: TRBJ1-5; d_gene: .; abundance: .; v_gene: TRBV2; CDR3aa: CASSLGTSGGQPQHF; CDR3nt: TGTGCCAGCAGCCTCGGGACTTCGGGAGGTCAGCCCCAGCATTTT